This paragraph covers one T cell receptor (beta chain) sequence. Trimming took off 2 bases at V and 6 bases at J, with 9 bases between the two ends. The CDR3 is made up of 13 amino acids. Germline lookup yields CDR1 SGDLS and CDR2 YYNGEE. The data were taken from a study of blood T cell repertoires in COVID-19. Background on the study: From T cells, B-cell-depleted T cells, or PBMCs came the material, which was cDNA or gDNA.

Data came from immunoSEQ multiplex PCR; TCRdb stores just in-frame clones and leaves some out. The profile covers approximately 150,000 clones, with around 89% appearing a single time and about an eighth taken by the ten largest. This sequence originates from a man aged 18 to 30 with COVID-19, enrolled during active disease. This chain connects TRBV9 to TRBJ1-5, with a weak D call TRBD1 (6 bases). Sequenced input: peripheral blood. The CDR3 is CASSVQGGQPQHF. The CDR3 DNA sequence: TGTGCCAGCAGCGTTCAAGGGGGTCAGCCCCAGCATTTT. The whole variable domain, remainder taken from reference TRBV9 and TRBJ1-5, is DSGVTQTPKHLITATGQRVTLRCSPRSGDLSVYWYQQSLDQGLQFLIQYYNGEERAKGNILERFSAQQFPDLHSELNLSSLELGDSALYFCASSVQGGQPQHFGDGTRLSIL.